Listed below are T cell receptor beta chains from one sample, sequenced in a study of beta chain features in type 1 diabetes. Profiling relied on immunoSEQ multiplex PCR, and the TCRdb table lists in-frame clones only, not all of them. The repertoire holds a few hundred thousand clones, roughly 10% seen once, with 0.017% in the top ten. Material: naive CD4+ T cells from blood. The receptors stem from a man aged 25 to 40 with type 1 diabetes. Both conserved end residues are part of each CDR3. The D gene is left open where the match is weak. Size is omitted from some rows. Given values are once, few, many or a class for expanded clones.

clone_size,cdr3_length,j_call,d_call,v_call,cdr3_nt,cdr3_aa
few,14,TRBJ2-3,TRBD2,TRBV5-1,TGCGCCAGCAGCTCGGATCCCGGGGGGGGGACGCAGTATTTT,CASSSDPGGGTQYF
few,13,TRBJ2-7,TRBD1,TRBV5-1,TGCGCCAGCAGTGGGGACAGGGCCTACGAGCAGTACTTC,CASSGDRAYEQYF
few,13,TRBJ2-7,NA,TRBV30,TGTGCCTGGGACAGGACACTTACGGGGGAGCAGTACTTC,CAWDRTLTGEQYF
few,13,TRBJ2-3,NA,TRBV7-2,TGTGCCAGCAGCTTAGTTCGGGCAGATACGCAGTATTTT,CASSLVRADTQYF
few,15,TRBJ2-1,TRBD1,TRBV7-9,TGTGCCAGCAGCTTAGGGACAGGGGGCTTCAATGAGCAGTTCTTC,CASSLGTGGFNEQFF
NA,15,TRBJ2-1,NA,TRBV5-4,TGTGCCAGCAGCTTGGTAGCGGCAGGGAATAGTGAGCAGTTCTTC,CASSLVAAGNSEQFF
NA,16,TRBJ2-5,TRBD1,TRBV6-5,TGTGCCAGCAGTTTCTCGGGACAGGGGAAAGGAGAGACCCAGTACTTC,CASSFSGQGKGETQYF
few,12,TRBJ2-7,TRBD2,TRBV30,TGTGCCTGGCGCACTAGCGACACTGGCGGGTACTTC,CAWRTSDTGGYF
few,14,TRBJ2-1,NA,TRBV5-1,TGCGCCAGCAGCCCGCAGGGGAGGGGCAATGAGCAGTTCTTC,CASSPQGRGNEQFF
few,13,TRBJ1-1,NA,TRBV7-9,TGTGCCAGCAGCTTCTCGGAGGACACTGAAGCTTTCTTT,CASSFSEDTEAFF
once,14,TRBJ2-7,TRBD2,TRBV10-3,TGTGCCATCAGTGAGTCGACGGGGGGACTGGAGCAGTACTTC,CAISESTGGLEQYF
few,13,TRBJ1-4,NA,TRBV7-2,TGTGCCAGCAGCTTTCCAGGGAATGAAAAACTGTTTTTT,CASSFPGNEKLFF
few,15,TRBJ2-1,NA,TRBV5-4,TGTGCCAGCAGCCGGGACTCCAGCTCCTACAATGAGCAGTTCTTC,CASSRDSSSYNEQFF
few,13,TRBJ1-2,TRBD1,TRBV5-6,TGTGCCAGCAGCTTGACAGGGGACTATGGCTACACCTTC,CASSLTGDYGYTF
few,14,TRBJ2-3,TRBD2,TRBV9,TGTGCCAGCAGCGTTAGCGGGGACACAGATACGCAGTATTTT,CASSVSGDTDTQYF
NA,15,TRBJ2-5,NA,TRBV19,TGTGCCAGTAGTATAGCGGTACAGCCTCAAGAGACCCAGTACTTC,CASSIAVQPQETQYF
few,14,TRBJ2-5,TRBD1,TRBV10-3,TGTGCCATCGGACAGGGCGAAGGGCGAGAGACCCAGTACTTC,CAIGQGEGRETQYF
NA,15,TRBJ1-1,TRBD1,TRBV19,TGTGCCAGTAGTCACAGGGGGCCCATGAACACTGAAGCTTTCTTT,CASSHRGPMNTEAFF
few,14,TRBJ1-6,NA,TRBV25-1,TGTGCCAGCACCTTATCAGGATACGAATCACCCCTCCACTTT,CASTLSGYESPLHF
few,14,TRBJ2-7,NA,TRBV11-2,TGTGCCAGCAGCTCCCGCCCCAGGGGCGAGGAGCAGTACTTC,CASSSRPRGEEQYF
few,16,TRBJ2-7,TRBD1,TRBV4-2,TGTGCCAGCAGCCAAGATGAAGGGACAGGGTTCCACGAGCAGTACTTC,CASSQDEGTGFHEQYF
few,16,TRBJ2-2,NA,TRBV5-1,TGCGCCAGCAGCTTGTCTGGGACACCGACCACCGGGGAGCTGTTTTTT,CASSLSGTPTTGELFF
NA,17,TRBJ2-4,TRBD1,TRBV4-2,TGTGCCAGCAGTCCCCTTCCCGGGACAGGGTTTGATAACATTCAGTACTTC,CASSPLPGTGFDNIQYF
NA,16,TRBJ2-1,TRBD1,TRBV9,TGTGCCAGCAGCGTAGTGGCAGGGGGCTCCTACAATGAGCAGTTCTTC,CASSVVAGGSYNEQFF
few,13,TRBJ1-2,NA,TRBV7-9,TGTGCCAGCAGCTTAGAGCGGGAGAGGGGCTACACCTTC,CASSLERERGYTF
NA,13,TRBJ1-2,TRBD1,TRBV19,TGTGCCAGTACCCCAGACAGGGCGCATGGCTACACCTTC,CASTPDRAHGYTF
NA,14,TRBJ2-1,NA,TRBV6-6,TGTGCCAGCAGTTACGAGGGCTCCTACAATGAGCAGTTCTTC,CASSYEGSYNEQFF
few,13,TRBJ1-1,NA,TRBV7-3,TGTGCCAGCAGCTATTCGGAGTTGACTGAAGCTTTCTTT,CASSYSELTEAFF
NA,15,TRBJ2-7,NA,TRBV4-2,TGTGCCAGCAGCCAAGAGTATAGGGGTTCCTACGAGCAGTACTTC,CASSQEYRGSYEQYF
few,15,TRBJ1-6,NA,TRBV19,TGTGCCAGTGCCACCGCAGGTTTGAATAATTCACCCCTCCACTTT,CASATAGLNNSPLHF
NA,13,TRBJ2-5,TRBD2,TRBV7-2,TGTGCCAGCAGCTTTAGCGGGGTAGAGACCCAGTACTTC,CASSFSGVETQYF
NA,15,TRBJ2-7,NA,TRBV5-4,TGTGCCAGCAGCTTGGCTGGGACACAATCCTACGAGCAGTACTTC,CASSLAGTQSYEQYF
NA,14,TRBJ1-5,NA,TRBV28,TGTGCCAGCAGCTCAGGGGTGAGCAATCAGCCCCAGCATTTT,CASSSGVSNQPQHF
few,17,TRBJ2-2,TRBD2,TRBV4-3,TGCGCCAGCAGCCAGGTCTTAGCGGGGGGGCCGGGCGGGGAGCTGTTTTTT,CASSQVLAGGPGGELFF
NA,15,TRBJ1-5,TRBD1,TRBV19,TGTGCCAGTAGGACAGGGGGCCTGAGCAATCAGCCCCAGCATTTT,CASRTGGLSNQPQHF
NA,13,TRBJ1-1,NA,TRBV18,TGTGCCAGCTCACCGGGGAGAGACACTGAAGCTTTCTTT,CASSPGRDTEAFF
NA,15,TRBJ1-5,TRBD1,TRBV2,TGTGCCAGCAGCGGGACAGGGAATAGCAATCAGCCCCAGCATTTT,CASSGTGNSNQPQHF
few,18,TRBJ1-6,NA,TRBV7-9,TGTGCCAGCAGCTTACTCGATTTACGGGGCGGGAAGGGTTCACCCCTCCACTTT,CASSLLDLRGGKGSPLHF
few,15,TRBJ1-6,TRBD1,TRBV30,TGTGCCTGGAGTCGCCGGGGACAGGGAGTTTCACCCCTCCACTTT,CAWSRRGQGVSPLHF
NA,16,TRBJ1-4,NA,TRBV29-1,TGCAGCGTTGAAGATCCGCGGGGGCCATTGACCGAAAAACTGTTTTTT,CSVEDPRGPLTEKLFF
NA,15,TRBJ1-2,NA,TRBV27,TGTGCCAGCGCACCTTGGGGGCGCGAGAGCTATGGCTACACCTTC,CASAPWGRESYGYTF
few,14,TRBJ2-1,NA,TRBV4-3,TGCGCCAGCAGCCAAGAGCGGGGATCCAATGAGCAGTTCTTC,CASSQERGSNEQFF
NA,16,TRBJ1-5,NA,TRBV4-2,TGTGCCAGCAGCCAAGATCATGACAGTCTAAATCAGCCCCAGCATTTT,CASSQDHDSLNQPQHF
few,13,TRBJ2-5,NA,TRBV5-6,TGTGCCAGCAGCTTGGGCAGCCAAGAGACCCAGTACTTC,CASSLGSQETQYF
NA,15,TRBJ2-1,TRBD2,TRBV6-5,TGTGCCAGCAGCCCAAGACTAGCGGGGACCCCTGAGCAGTTCTTC,CASSPRLAGTPEQFF
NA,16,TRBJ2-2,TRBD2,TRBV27,TGTGCCACTAAAGGACTAGCGGGGGACTTGACCGGGGAGCTGTTTTTT,CATKGLAGDLTGELFF
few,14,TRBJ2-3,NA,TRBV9,TGTGCCAGCAGTCGGACCCTTACAGGGGATACGCAGTATTTT,CASSRTLTGDTQYF
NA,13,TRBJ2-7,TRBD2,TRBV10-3,TGTGCCATCAGTGAGACACCCGGGACTAGCGTGCGTTTC,CAISETPGTSVRF
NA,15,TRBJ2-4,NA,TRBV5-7,TGTGCCAGCAGCTTGACAGGTGATGGCAAAAACATTCAGTACTTC,CASSLTGDGKNIQYF
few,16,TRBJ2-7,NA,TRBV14,TGTGCCAGCAGCCAAGATCGGGGAGCCCTATCCTACGAGCAGTACTTC,CASSQDRGALSYEQYF
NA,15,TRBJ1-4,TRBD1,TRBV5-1,TGCGCCAGCAGCCTTAAAGGACAGGACGACGAAAAACTGTTTTTT,CASSLKGQDDEKLFF
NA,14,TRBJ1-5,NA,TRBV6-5,TGTGCCAGCAGTTACCTGGGGGGAAATCAGCCCCAGCATTTT,CASSYLGGNQPQHF
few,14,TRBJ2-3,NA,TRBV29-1,TGCAGCGTTGCTCCGCGGTTCCCCACAGATACGCAGTATTTT,CSVAPRFPTDTQYF
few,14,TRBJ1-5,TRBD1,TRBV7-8,TGTGCCAGCAGCCGGACAGGCGACAATCAGCCCCAGCATTTT,CASSRTGDNQPQHF
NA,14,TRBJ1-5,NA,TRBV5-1,TGCGCCAGCAGCCCGGGGAATAAAGATCAGCCCCAGCATTTT,CASSPGNKDQPQHF
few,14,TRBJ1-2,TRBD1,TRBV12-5,TGTGCTAGTCAAGAAGACCGGGACAGGGGACCTAACACCTTC,CASQEDRDRGPNTF
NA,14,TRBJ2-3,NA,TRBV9,TGTGCCAGCAGCGTAGAAACAGCCACAGATACGCAGTATTTT,CASSVETATDTQYF
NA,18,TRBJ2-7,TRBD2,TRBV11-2,TGTGCCAGCAGCTCTATCCCATTACTAGCGGGGGCGGCCTACGAGCAGTACTTC,CASSSIPLLAGAAYEQYF
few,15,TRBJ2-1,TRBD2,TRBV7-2,TGTGCCAGCAGCTTAGTAGCGGGGGGCTACAATGAGCAGTTCTTC,CASSLVAGGYNEQFF
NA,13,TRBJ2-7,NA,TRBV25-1,TGTGCCAGCAGTGAAGTCGGTTTCTACGAGCAGTACTTC,CASSEVGFYEQYF